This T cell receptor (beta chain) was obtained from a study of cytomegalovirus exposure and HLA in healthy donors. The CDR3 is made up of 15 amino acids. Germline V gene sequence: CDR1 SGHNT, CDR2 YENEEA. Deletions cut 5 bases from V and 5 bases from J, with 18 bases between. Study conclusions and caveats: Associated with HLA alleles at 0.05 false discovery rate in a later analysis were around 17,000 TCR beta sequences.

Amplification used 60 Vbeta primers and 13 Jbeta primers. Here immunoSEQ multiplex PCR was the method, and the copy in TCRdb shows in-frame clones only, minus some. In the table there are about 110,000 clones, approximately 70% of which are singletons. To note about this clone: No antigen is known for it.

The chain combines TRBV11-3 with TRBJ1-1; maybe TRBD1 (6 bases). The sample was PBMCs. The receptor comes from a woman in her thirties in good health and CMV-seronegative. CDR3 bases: TGTGCCAGCAGCACGAGGTCCCAGGGGCGTACTGAAGCTTTCTTT. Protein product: CASSTRSQGRTEAFF.